This TCR beta chain was retrieved from a study of beta chain features in type 1 diabetes. The sequenced template was cDNA made from the entire isolated RNA. Using immunoSEQ multiplex PCR, the repertoire was profiled, and TCRdb retains in-frame clones only, with some absent. This sample carries under 500,000 clones, over 25% of them seen once, and the ten largest clones take about 0.06%. Findings and caveats of the study: The VDJ junctions of type 1 diabetes patients carried fewer insertions and more deletions. Whatever favoring of shorter templates PCR might show would apply equally to patients and controls. cDNA-based reads could over-represent cells with high TCR expression.

This clone came up a few times. Its antigen is still unknown. The sample consisted of naive CD4+ T cells from blood. This TCR came from a man younger than 35 in good health.

The CDR3 loop is CASSFGKTARPYF. The CDR3 bases are TGTGCCAGCAGCTTTGGCAAAACAGCCCGACCGTACTTC. V and J are TRBV5-6 and TRBJ2-4, with no clear D. Trimming took 2 bases from V and 15 from J, leaving 18 bases between them. This CDR3 has 13 residues. The germline CDR1 and CDR2 sequences are SGHDT and YYEEEE. Supplemented by reference TRBV5-6 and TRBJ2-4, the full variable domain reads DAGVTQSPTHLIKTRGQQVTLRCSPKSGHDTVSWYQQALGQGPQFIFQYYEEEERQRGNFPDRFSGHQFPNYSSELNVNALLLGDSALYLCASSFGKTARPYFGAGTRLSVL.